Sequencing of this T cell receptor (beta chain) was carried out in a study of radiation and T cells in renal cell carcinoma. The CDR3 extends over 16 amino acids. Data came from immunoSEQ multiplex PCR; TCRdb stores just in-frame clones and leaves some out. The table lists about 130,000 clones, about four fifths of them singletons. Time point denoted: baseline pretreatment blood. The treatment: 15 Gy SBRT to primary tumor, nephrectomy 4 weeks later. This sequence was found in a woman aged 55-70 years with renal cell carcinoma. The V call is TRBV21-1, the J call TRBJ1-6. TRBV21-1 is deemed a pseudogene. Sequences were derived from blood, sampled from a patient whose treatment included radiotherapy and nephrectomy. CDR3 DNA sequence: TGTGCCAGCAGCACCCTCTTACCAGTGAGGGCTTCACCCCTCCACTTT. It yields the protein CASSTLLPVRASPLHF.